The following is a T cell receptor (beta chain) sequence with its context. Antigen unknown. The entirety of the isolated RNA underwent reverse transcription, so expressed TCRB transcripts were sequenced. Naive, central memory and regulatory T cell samples averaged around 3.5 million immunoSEQ reads each. The data were produced by immunoSEQ multiplex PCR, yet TCRdb's version contains in-frame clones alone and is incomplete. The profile shows tens of thousands of clones, roughly three quarters of them singletons. This record belongs to a study of beta chain features in type 1 diabetes. Across the study: Examination spanned some 100 million sorted cells from all samples.

Findings and limits, study-wide: Cells with high TCR expression could be over-represented when cDNA is sequenced. Sampled from patients, naive, central memory and Treg TCRB repertoires appeared more similar than those sampled from healthy donors.

The CDR3 totals 14 residues. Germline assignment: CDR1 SGHTA and CDR2 FQGNSA. V gave up 6 bases and J gave up 8 bases; unmatched junction bases: 10. Sequences were obtained from Tregs from blood. This TCR was sampled from a woman aged 40-49 years in good health. The genes are TRBV7-2 and TRBJ1-2; 9 nucleotides match TRBD1. The CDR3 sequence is CASSLTGQGAGYTF. DNA for the CDR3: TGTGCCAGCAGTTTAACGGGACAGGGAGCCGGCTACACCTTC.